The source of this T cell receptor (beta chain) is a study of cytomegalovirus exposure and HLA in healthy donors. Turning to the study itself: An analysis done earlier identified approximately 120 million unique TCR beta sequences from 200 million or so T cells.

The CDR3 covers 12 residues. CDR1 and CDR2 (germline): SEHNR, FQNEAQ (reference sequence). The V end lost 5 bases, the J end lost 8 bases, and 10 bases lay between the germline ends. The PCR employed 60 Vbeta primers together with 13 Jbeta primers. Repertoires were generated with immunoSEQ multiplex PCR, while TCRdb's copy carries only in-frame clones and drops some. The sample consists of around 100,000 clones, 75% of them appearing once. Among the donors, all were healthy bone marrow donors. The source is a man in his forties or fifties in good health and CMV-seronegative. This chain joins TRBV7-9 and TRBJ1-3, with TRBD1 as a possible D gene (5 bases). Input material: PBMCs. The CDR3 spells CASSLTGDTIYF. DNA for the CDR3: TGTGCCAGCAGCCTAACAGGCGACACCATATATTTT. Variable domain in full (rest from reference TRBV7-9 and TRBJ1-3): DTGVSQNPRHKITKRGQNVTFRCDPISEHNRLYWYRQTLGQGPEFLTYFQNEAQLEKSRLLSDRFSAERPKGSFSTLEIQRTEQGDSAMYLCASSLTGDTIYFGEGSWLTVV.